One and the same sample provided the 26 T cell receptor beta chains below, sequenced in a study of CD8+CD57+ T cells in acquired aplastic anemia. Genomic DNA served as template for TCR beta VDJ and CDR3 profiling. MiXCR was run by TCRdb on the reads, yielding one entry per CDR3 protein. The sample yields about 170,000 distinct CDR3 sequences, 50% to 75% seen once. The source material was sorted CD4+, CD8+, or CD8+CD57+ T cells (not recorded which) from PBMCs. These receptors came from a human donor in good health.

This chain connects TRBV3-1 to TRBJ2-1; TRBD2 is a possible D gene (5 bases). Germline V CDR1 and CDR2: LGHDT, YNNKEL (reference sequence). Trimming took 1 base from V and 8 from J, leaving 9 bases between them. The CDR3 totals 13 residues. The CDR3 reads CASSQVADYEQFF. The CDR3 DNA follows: TGTGCCAGCAGCCAAGTCGCGGACTATGAGCAGTTCTTC.

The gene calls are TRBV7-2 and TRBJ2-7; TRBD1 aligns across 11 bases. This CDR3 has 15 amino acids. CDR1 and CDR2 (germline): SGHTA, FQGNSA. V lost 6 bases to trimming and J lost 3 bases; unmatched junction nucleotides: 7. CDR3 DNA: TGTGCCAGCAGAAATCCCGGGACAGGGGGCTACGAGCAGTACTTC. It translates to CASRNPGTGGYEQYF.

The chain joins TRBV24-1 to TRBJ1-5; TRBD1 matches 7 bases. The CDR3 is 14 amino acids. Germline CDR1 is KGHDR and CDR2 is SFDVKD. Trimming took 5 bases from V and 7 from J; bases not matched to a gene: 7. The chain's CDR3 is CATSAGGRGQPQHF. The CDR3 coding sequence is TGTGCCACCAGTGCAGGCGGCAGGGGGCAGCCCCAGCATTTT.

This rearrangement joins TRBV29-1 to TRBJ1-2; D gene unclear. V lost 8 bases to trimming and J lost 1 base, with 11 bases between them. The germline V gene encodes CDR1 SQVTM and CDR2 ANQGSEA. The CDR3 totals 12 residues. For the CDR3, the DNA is TGCAGCTCCCTGGAGGGTAACTATGGCTACACCTTC. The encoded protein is CSSLEGNYGYTF.

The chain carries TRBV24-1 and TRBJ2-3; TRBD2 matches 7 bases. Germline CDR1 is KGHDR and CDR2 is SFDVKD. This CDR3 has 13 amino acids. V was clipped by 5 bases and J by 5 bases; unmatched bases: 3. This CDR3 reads CATSVTGGDTQYF. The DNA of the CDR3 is TGTGCCACCAGTGTAACGGGAGGAGATACGCAGTATTTT.

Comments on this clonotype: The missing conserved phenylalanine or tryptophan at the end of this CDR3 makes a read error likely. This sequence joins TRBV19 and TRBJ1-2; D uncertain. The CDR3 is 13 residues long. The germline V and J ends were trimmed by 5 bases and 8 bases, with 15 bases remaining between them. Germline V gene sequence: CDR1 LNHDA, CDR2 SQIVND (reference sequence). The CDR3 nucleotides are TGTGCCAGTAGTGTTGCTCAGGTTGGAGGCTACACCCTC. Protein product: CASSVAQVGGYTL.

In nucleotides, the CDR3 is TGTGCCACCAGTGATCCCCTAGATGGCTACACCTTC. It translates to CATSDPLDGYTF. The J gene is TRBJ1-2, the V gene TRBV24-1; D not certain. Deletions cut 3 bases from V and 6 bases from J, with 7 bases between. Germline values: CDR1 KGHDR, CDR2 SFDVKD. The length of the CDR3 is 12 residues.

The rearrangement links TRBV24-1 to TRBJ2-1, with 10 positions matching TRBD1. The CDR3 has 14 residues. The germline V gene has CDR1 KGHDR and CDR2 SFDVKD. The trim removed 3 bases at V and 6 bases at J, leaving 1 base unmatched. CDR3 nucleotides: TGTGCCACCAGTGATCGGGACAGGGGCAATGAGCAGTTCTTC. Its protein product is CATSDRDRGNEQFF.

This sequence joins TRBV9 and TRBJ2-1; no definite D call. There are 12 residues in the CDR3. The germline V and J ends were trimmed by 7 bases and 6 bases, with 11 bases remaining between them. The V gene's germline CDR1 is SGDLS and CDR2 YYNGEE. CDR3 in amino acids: CASSDPFNEQFF. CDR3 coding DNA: TGTGCCAGCTCGGACCCCTTCAATGAGCAGTTCTTC. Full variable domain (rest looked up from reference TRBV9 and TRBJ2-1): DSGVTQTPKHLITATGQRVTLRCSPRSGDLSVYWYQQSLDQGLQFLIQYYNGEERAKGNILERFSAQQFPDLHSELNLSSLELGDSALYFCASSDPFNEQFFGPGTRLTVL.

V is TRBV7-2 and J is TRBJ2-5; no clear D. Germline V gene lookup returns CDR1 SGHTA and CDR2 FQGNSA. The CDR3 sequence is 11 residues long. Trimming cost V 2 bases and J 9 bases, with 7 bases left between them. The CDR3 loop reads CASSLLNSQYF. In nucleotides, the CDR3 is TGTGCCAGCAGCTTACTAAATTCCCAGTACTTC.

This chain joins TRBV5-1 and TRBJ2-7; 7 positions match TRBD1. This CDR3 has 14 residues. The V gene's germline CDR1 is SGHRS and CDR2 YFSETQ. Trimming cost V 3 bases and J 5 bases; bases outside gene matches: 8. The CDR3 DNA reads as TGCGCCAGCAGCTATGAATTGACAGGGAACGAGCAGTACTTC. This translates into CASSYELTGNEQYF.

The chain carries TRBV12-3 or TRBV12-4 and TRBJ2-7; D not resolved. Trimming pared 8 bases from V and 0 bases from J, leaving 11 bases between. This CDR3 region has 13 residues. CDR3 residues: CASYQHISYEQYF. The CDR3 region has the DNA TGTGCCAGCTACCAGCATATCTCCTACGAGCAGTACTTC.

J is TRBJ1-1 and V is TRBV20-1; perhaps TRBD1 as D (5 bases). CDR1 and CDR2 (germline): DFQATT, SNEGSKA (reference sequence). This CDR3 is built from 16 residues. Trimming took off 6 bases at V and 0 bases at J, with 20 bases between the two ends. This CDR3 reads CSASPAGRELNTEAFF. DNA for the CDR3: TGCAGTGCCAGTCCGGCAGGGAGGGAACTGAACACTGAAGCTTTCTTT.

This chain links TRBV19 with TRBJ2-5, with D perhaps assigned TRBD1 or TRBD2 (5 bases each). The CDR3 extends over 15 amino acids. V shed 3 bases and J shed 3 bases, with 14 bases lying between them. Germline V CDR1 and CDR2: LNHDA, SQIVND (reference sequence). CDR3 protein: CASSISGAGEETQYF. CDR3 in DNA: TGTGCCAGTAGTATTTCCGGGGCCGGGGAAGAGACCCAGTACTTC. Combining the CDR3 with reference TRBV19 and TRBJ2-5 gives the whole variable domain DGGITQSPKYLFRKEGQNVTLSCEQNLNHDAMYWYRQDPGQGLRLIYYSQIVNDFQKGDIAEGYSVSREKKESFPLTVTSAQKNPTAFYLCASSISGAGEETQYFGPGTRLLVL.

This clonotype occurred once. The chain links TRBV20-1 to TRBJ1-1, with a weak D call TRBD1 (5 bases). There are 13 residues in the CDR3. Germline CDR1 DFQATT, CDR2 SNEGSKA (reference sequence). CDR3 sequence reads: CSVVDSMNTEAFF. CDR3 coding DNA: TGCAGCGTTGTCGACAGTATGAACACTGAAGCTTTCTTT.

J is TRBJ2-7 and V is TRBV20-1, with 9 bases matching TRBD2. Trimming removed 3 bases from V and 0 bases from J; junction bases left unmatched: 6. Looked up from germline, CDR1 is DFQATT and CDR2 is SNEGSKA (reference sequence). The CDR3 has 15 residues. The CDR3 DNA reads TGCAGTGCTAGGCAAGCGGGAGGACCCTCCTACGAGCAGTACTTC. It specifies CSARQAGGPSYEQYF.

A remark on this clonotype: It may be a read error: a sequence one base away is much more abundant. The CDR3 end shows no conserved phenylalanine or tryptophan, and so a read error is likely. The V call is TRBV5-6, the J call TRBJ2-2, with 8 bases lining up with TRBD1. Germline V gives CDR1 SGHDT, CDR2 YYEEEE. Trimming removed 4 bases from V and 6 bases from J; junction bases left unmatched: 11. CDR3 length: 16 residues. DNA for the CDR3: TGTGCCAGCAGCCCAAGGACAGGGATGGGACCCGGGGAGCTGTTTCTT. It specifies CASSPRTGMGPGELFL.

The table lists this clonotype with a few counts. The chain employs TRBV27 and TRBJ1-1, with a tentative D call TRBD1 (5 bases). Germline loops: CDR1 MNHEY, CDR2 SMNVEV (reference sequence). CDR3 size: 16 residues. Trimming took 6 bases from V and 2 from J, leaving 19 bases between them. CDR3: CASSFLETTGNTEAFF. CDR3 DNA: TGTGCCAGCAGCTTTTTGGAGACAACAGGAAACACTGAAGCTTTCTTT.

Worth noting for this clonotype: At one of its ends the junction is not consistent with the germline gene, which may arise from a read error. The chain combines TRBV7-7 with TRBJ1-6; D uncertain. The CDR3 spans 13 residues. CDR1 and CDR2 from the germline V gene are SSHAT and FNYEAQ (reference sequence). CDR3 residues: CASSLAQLAPLHF. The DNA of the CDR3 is TGTGCTAGCAGCTTAGCCCAGCTTGCACCCCTCCACTTT.

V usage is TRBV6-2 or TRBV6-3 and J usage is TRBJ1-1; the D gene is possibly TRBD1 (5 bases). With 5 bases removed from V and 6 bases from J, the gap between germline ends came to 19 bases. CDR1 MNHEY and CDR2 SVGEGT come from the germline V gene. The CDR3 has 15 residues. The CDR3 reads CASSGRGIGGAEAFF. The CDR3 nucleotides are TGTGCCAGCAGTGGTAGGGGCATCGGTGGGGCTGAAGCTTTCTTT.

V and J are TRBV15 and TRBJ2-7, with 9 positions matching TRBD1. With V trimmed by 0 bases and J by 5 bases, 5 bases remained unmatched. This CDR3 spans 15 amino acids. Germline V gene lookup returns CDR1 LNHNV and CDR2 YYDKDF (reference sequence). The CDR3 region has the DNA TGTGCCACCAGCAGAGATGGGGACAGGGCAAACGAGCAGTACTTC. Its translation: CATSRDGDRANEQYF.

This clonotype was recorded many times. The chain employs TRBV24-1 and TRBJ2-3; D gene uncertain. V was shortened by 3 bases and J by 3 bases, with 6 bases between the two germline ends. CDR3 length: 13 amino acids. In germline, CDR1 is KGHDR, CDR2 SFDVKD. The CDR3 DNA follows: TGTGCCACCAGTGATGTTCTAACAGATACGCAGTATTTT. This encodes CATSDVLTDTQYF.

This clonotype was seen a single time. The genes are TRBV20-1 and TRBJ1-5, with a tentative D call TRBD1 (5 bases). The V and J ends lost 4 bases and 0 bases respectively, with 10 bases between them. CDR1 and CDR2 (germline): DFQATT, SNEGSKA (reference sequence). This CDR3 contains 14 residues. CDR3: CSATQGNSNQPQHF. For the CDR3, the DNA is TGCAGTGCTACCCAGGGTAATAGCAATCAGCCCCAGCATTTT.

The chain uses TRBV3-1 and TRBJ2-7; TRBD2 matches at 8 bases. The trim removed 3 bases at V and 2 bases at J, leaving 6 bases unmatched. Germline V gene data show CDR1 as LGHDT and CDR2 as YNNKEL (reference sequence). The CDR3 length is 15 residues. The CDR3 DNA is TGTGCCAGCAGCCATCTAGCGGGCCTTCCCTACGAGCAGTACTTC. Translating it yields CASSHLAGLPYEQYF.

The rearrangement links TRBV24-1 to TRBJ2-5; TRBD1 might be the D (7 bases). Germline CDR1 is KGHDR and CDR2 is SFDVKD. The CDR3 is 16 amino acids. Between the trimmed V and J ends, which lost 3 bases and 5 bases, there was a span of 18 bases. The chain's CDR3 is CATSDVASARGETQYF. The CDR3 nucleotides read TGTGCCACCAGTGATGTAGCTAGCGCCAGGGGGGAGACCCAGTACTTC.

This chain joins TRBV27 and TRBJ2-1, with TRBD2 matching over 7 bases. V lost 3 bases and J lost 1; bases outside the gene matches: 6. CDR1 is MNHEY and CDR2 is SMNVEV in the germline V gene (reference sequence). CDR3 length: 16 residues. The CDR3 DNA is TGTGCCAGCAGTTTCTTCGCTAGCGGATCCTACAATGAGCAGTTCTTC. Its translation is CASSFFASGSYNEQFF.